A selection of T cell receptor beta chains follows, all from one sample in a study of blood T cell repertoires in COVID-19. The table came from immunoSEQ multiplex PCR; TCRdb's copy has only in-frame clones and leaves some out. The sample contains over 60,000 clones, around 85% of which appear only once. The sequenced sample was peripheral blood. Every receptor here comes from a man between 35 and 55 years old with acute or convalescent COVID-19. CDR3s include the opening cysteine and the closing phenylalanine or tryptophan. Fields, in order: CDR3 length, J gene, V gene, D gene, clone size, CDR3 protein, CDR3 DNA. D genes are given only for firm matches. Clone size is not always given. Where it is, it says once, few, many or a class for expanded clones.

cdr3_length: 16
j_call: TRBJ1-3
v_call: TRBV13
d_call: .
clone_size: .
cdr3_aa: CASSVQGSISGNTIYF
cdr3_nt: TGTGCCAGCAGCGTCCAGGGATCGATCTCTGGAAACACCATATATTTT

cdr3_length: 13
j_call: TRBJ1-2
v_call: TRBV12-3/TRBV12-4
d_call: .
clone_size: once
cdr3_aa: CASSDIDSYGYTF
cdr3_nt: TGTGCCAGCAGTGACATCGACAGCTATGGCTACACCTTC

cdr3_length: 17
j_call: TRBJ2-2
v_call: TRBV5-6
d_call: TRBD2
clone_size: .
cdr3_aa: CASSLKPGLAGTGELFF
cdr3_nt: TGTGCCAGCAGCCTGAAACCGGGACTAGCGGGCACCGGGGAGCTGTTTTTT

cdr3_length: 15
j_call: TRBJ2-5
v_call: TRBV2
d_call: TRBD2
clone_size: .
cdr3_aa: CASRRLAGLEETQYF
cdr3_nt: TGTGCCAGCAGACGACTAGCGGGGTTGGAAGAGACCCAGTACTTC

cdr3_length: 16
j_call: TRBJ1-1
v_call: TRBV18
d_call: TRBD1
clone_size: .
cdr3_aa: CASSFGQGRMNTEAFF
cdr3_nt: TGTGCCAGCTCATTCGGACAGGGACGGATGAACACTGAAGCTTTCTTT

cdr3_length: 19
j_call: TRBJ1-5
v_call: TRBV5-8
d_call: TRBD1
clone_size: .
cdr3_aa: CASSLGGQGRFWDSKPQHF
cdr3_nt: TGTGCCAGCAGCTTGGGGGGACAGGGGCGGTTTTGGGACTCGAAGCCCCAGCATTTT

cdr3_length: 17
j_call: TRBJ2-7
v_call: TRBV24-1
d_call: TRBD1
clone_size: once
cdr3_aa: CATSGFAGQGAIYEQYF
cdr3_nt: TGTGCCACCAGTGGATTTGCCGGGCAGGGGGCGATCTACGAGCAGTACTTC

cdr3_length: 16
j_call: TRBJ2-7
v_call: TRBV9
d_call: TRBD2
clone_size: .
cdr3_aa: CASSVGLAGGRGEQYF
cdr3_nt: TGTGCCAGCAGCGTCGGACTAGCGGGGGGTAGAGGCGAGCAGTACTTC

cdr3_length: 16
j_call: TRBJ1-1
v_call: TRBV5-8
d_call: TRBD1
clone_size: .
cdr3_aa: CASSAGDREFNTEAFF
cdr3_nt: TGTGCCAGCAGCGCCGGGGACAGGGAATTTAACACTGAAGCTTTCTTT

cdr3_length: 14
j_call: TRBJ1-6
v_call: TRBV7-3
d_call: TRBD1
clone_size: .
cdr3_aa: CASSLTGEDSPLHF
cdr3_nt: TGTGCCAGCAGCCTAACAGGGGAGGATTCACCCCTCCACTTT

cdr3_length: 14
j_call: TRBJ2-7
v_call: TRBV10-2
d_call: .
clone_size: .
cdr3_aa: CASSERDTFYEQYF
cdr3_nt: TGCGCCAGCAGTGAAAGGGACACATTCTACGAGCAGTACTTC

cdr3_length: 18
j_call: TRBJ1-5
v_call: TRBV19
d_call: TRBD1
clone_size: .
cdr3_aa: CASSQPGTVNQGNQPQHF
cdr3_nt: TGTGCCAGTAGTCAACCCGGGACAGTGAACCAGGGGAATCAGCCCCAGCATTTT

cdr3_length: 14
j_call: TRBJ1-2
v_call: TRBV5-4
d_call: .
clone_size: .
cdr3_aa: CASSFLREPHGYTF
cdr3_nt: TGTGCCAGCAGCTTTCTTAGGGAGCCGCATGGCTACACCTTC

cdr3_length: 15
j_call: TRBJ2-1
v_call: TRBV12-5
d_call: TRBD2
clone_size: .
cdr3_aa: CASGPFGRAGNEQFF
cdr3_nt: TGTGCTAGTGGTCCCTTTGGCCGAGCGGGGAACGAGCAGTTCTTC

cdr3_length: 13
j_call: TRBJ2-7
v_call: TRBV7-8
d_call: TRBD1
clone_size: .
cdr3_aa: CASSWDRVDEQYF
cdr3_nt: TGTGCCAGCAGCTGGGACAGGGTCGACGAGCAGTACTTC

cdr3_length: 11
j_call: TRBJ1-1
v_call: TRBV10-3
d_call: .
clone_size: .
cdr3_aa: CAISGWTEAFF
cdr3_nt: TGTGCCATCAGTGGATGGACAGAAGCTTTCTTT

cdr3_length: 15
j_call: TRBJ1-2
v_call: TRBV4-1
d_call: .
clone_size: .
cdr3_aa: CASSQETETNYGYTF
cdr3_nt: TGCGCCAGCAGCCAAGAGACAGAAACTAACTATGGCTACACCTTC

cdr3_length: 8
j_call: TRBJ2-7
v_call: TRBV11-3
d_call: .
clone_size: .
cdr3_aa: CATEEQYF
cdr3_nt: TGTGCCACCGAGGAGCAGTACTTC

cdr3_length: 13
j_call: TRBJ2-7
v_call: TRBV11-1
d_call: .
clone_size: .
cdr3_aa: CASSEDSSYEQYF
cdr3_nt: TGTGCCAGCAGCGAAGACAGCTCCTACGAGCAGTACTTC

cdr3_length: 14
j_call: TRBJ2-7
v_call: TRBV7-2
d_call: TRBD1
clone_size: once
cdr3_aa: CASSSDRASYEQYF
cdr3_nt: TGTGCCAGCAGCAGCGACAGGGCGTCCTACGAGCAGTACTTC

cdr3_length: 14
j_call: TRBJ1-4
v_call: TRBV15
d_call: .
clone_size: .
cdr3_aa: CATSSTGWVGELFF
cdr3_nt: TGTGCCACCAGCAGTACAGGGTGGGTAGGTGAGCTGTTTTTT

cdr3_length: 11
j_call: TRBJ2-5
v_call: TRBV20-1
d_call: .
clone_size: .
cdr3_aa: CSALPSETQYF
cdr3_nt: TGCAGTGCCCTACCGTCGGAGACCCAGTACTTC

cdr3_length: 14
j_call: TRBJ2-1
v_call: TRBV29-1
d_call: .
clone_size: .
cdr3_aa: CSAKRGGANNEQFF
cdr3_nt: TGCAGCGCCAAAAGGGGGGGGGCAAACAATGAGCAGTTCTTC

cdr3_length: 15
j_call: TRBJ2-2
v_call: TRBV9
d_call: TRBD1
clone_size: .
cdr3_aa: CASSVGTGITGELFF
cdr3_nt: TGTGCCAGCAGCGTAGGGACAGGGATCACCGGGGAGCTGTTTTTT

cdr3_length: 10
j_call: TRBJ2-3
v_call: TRBV5-4
d_call: TRBD1
clone_size: few
cdr3_aa: CAGLSGGAYF
cdr3_nt: TGTGCCGGCCTCTCAGGGGGCGCGTATTTT

cdr3_length: 15
j_call: TRBJ1-5
v_call: TRBV4-1
d_call: .
clone_size: .
cdr3_aa: CASSQFIVSNQPQHF
cdr3_nt: TGCGCCAGCAGCCAATTCATAGTAAGCAATCAGCCCCAGCATTTT

cdr3_length: 15
j_call: TRBJ1-2
v_call: TRBV24-1
d_call: TRBD1
clone_size: .
cdr3_aa: CATSDDRAVGYGYTF
cdr3_nt: TGTGCCACCAGTGATGACAGGGCGGTCGGCTATGGCTACACCTTC

cdr3_length: 13
j_call: TRBJ1-1
v_call: TRBV30
d_call: .
clone_size: .
cdr3_aa: CAWRGRSNTEAFF
cdr3_nt: TGTGCCTGGAGGGGCCGATCGAACACTGAAGCTTTCTTT

cdr3_length: 13
j_call: TRBJ1-1
v_call: TRBV6-1
d_call: .
clone_size: .
cdr3_aa: CASSESGLSQAFF
cdr3_nt: TGTGCCAGCAGTGAATCGGGACTGAGTCAAGCTTTCTTT

cdr3_length: 14
j_call: TRBJ1-2
v_call: TRBV7-3
d_call: TRBD1
clone_size: .
cdr3_aa: CASSLTGNWEGYTF
cdr3_nt: TGTGCCAGCAGCTTGACAGGGAATTGGGAAGGCTACACCTTC

cdr3_length: 15
j_call: TRBJ1-2
v_call: TRBV23-1
d_call: TRBD1
clone_size: .
cdr3_aa: CASSFPGQGAGGYTF
cdr3_nt: TGCGCCAGCAGTTTCCCGGGACAGGGGGCGGGTGGCTACACCTTC

cdr3_length: 15
j_call: TRBJ1-5
v_call: TRBV30
d_call: TRBD1
clone_size: .
cdr3_aa: CAWSLLTGESQPQHF
cdr3_nt: TGTGCCTGGAGTTTGCTGACAGGGGAAAGTCAGCCCCAGCATTTT

cdr3_length: 15
j_call: TRBJ2-3
v_call: TRBV10-3
d_call: TRBD1
clone_size: .
cdr3_aa: CAISPGQVSTDTQYF
cdr3_nt: TGTGCCATCAGTCCGGGACAGGTTAGCACAGATACGCAGTATTTT

cdr3_length: 13
j_call: TRBJ1-1
v_call: TRBV18
d_call: .
clone_size: .
cdr3_aa: CASSPAQGTEAFF
cdr3_nt: TGTGCCAGCTCACCTGCACAGGGAACTGAAGCTTTCTTT

cdr3_length: 15
j_call: TRBJ1-2
v_call: TRBV6-5
d_call: TRBD1
clone_size: once
cdr3_aa: CASSYSMGQVEDYTF
cdr3_nt: TGTGCCAGCAGTTACTCGATGGGACAGGTCGAGGACTACACCTTC

cdr3_length: 14
j_call: TRBJ2-7
v_call: TRBV6-5
d_call: TRBD1
clone_size: .
cdr3_aa: CASSPWGQTYEQYF
cdr3_nt: TGTGCCAGCAGTCCTTGGGGACAGACCTACGAGCAGTACTTC

cdr3_length: 17
j_call: TRBJ1-1
v_call: TRBV4-1
d_call: .
clone_size: .
cdr3_aa: CASSQDRARGKNTEAFF
cdr3_nt: TGCGCCAGCAGCCAAGACCGAGCCAGAGGAAAGAACACTGAAGCTTTCTTT

cdr3_length: 15
j_call: TRBJ2-3
v_call: TRBV5-1
d_call: TRBD2
clone_size: .
cdr3_aa: CASSFLAGGTDTQYF
cdr3_nt: TGCGCCAGCAGCTTCCTAGCGGGGGGGACAGATACGCAGTATTTT